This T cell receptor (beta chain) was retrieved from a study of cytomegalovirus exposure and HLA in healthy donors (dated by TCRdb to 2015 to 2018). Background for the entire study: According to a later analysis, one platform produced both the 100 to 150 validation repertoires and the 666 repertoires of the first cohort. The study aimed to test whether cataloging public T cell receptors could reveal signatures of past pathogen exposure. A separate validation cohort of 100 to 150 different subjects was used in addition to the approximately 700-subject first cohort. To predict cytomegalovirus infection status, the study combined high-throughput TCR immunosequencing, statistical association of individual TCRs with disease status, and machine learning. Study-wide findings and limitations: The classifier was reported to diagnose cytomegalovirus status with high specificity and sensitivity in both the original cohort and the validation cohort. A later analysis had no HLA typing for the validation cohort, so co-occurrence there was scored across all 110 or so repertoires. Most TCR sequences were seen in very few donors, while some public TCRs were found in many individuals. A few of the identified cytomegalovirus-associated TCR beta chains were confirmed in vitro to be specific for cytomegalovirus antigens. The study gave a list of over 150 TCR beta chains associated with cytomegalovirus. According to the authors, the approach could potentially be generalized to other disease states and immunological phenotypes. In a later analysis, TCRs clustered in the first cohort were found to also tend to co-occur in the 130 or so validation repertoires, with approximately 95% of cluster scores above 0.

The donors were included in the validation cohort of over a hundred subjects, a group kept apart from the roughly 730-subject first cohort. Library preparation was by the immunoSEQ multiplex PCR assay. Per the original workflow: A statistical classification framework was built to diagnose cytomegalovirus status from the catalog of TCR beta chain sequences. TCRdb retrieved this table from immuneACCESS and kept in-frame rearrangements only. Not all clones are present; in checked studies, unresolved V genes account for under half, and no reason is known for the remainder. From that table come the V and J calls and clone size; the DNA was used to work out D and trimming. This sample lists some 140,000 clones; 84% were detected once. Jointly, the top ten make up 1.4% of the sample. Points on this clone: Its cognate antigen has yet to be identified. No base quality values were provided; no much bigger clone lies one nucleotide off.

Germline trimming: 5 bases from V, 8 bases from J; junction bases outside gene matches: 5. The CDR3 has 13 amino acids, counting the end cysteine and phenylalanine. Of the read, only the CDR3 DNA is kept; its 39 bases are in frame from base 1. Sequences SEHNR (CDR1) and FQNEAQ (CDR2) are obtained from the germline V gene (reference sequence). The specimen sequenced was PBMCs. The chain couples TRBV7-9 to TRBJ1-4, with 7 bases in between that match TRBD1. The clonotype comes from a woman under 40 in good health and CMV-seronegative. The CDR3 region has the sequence CASSQDRVEKLFF. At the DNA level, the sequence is TGTGCCAGCAGCCAAGACAGGGTCGAAAAACTGTTTTTT.